Listed below are T cell receptor beta chains from one sample, sequenced in a study of Ad26.COV2.S vaccination and SARS-CoV-2 variants. Here immunoSEQ multiplex PCR was the method, and the copy in TCRdb shows in-frame clones only, minus some. The sample consists of around 94,000 clones, less than 85% of them appearing once. The input for sequencing was peripheral blood, taken after recovery from COVID-19. These TCRs come from a human donor who had recovered from COVID-19. CDR3s include the opening cysteine and the closing phenylalanine or tryptophan. D genes are given only for firm matches. Size is stated for part of the rows, as once, few or many counts, or as a class when the clone is expanded.

abundance	v_gene	d_gene	j_gene	CDR3nt	CDR3aa
-	TRBV9	TRBD1	TRBJ2-5	TGTGCCAGCAGCCCTCGACAGGGGGTAGAGACCCAGTACTTC	CASSPRQGVETQYF
-	TRBV7-2	TRBD1	TRBJ2-7	TGTGCCAGCAGCTTAGGAGTCGGGACAGGGGGCTACGAGCAGTACTTC	CASSLGVGTGGYEQYF
few	TRBV30	-	TRBJ1-5	TGTGCCTGGAGCGCCCTGACAGTCAATCAGCCCCAGCATTTT	CAWSALTVNQPQHF
-	TRBV25-1	-	TRBJ1-2	TGTGCCAGCAGTGATCGGTTGGGGACCGAAATCTACACCTTC	CASSDRLGTEIYTF
-	TRBV28	TRBD1	TRBJ1-2	TGTGCCAGCAGCCGAGGACAGGGGGCGGGTGGCTACACCTTC	CASSRGQGAGGYTF
-	TRBV11-2	TRBD1	TRBJ2-5	TGTGCCAGCAGCCCCGGGACAGGGGCGTGGGAGACCCAGTACTTC	CASSPGTGAWETQYF
-	TRBV7-2	-	TRBJ1-2	TGTGCCAGCAGAGCGGTGGGGTCAAGCGCCTATGGCTACACCTTC	CASRAVGSSAYGYTF
-	TRBV15	-	TRBJ1-5	TGTGCCACCAGCAGAGACGATAGAGGAGGTCAGCCCCAGCATTTT	CATSRDDRGGQPQHF
-	TRBV29-1	-	TRBJ2-5	TGCAGCGTTGAAGAATCATCGGCGAAGACCCAGTACTTC	CSVEESSAKTQYF
-	TRBV30	-	TRBJ1-2	TGTGCCTGGAGAGGCGGGGGTGGCTACACCTTC	CAWRGGGGYTF
-	TRBV4-3	TRBD1	TRBJ2-5	TGCGCCAGCAGCCAAGGGCCCACGGGACAGGGGAAAGAGACCCAGTACTTC	CASSQGPTGQGKETQYF
-	TRBV20-1	-	TRBJ2-7	TGCAGTGCTAGTCTGCCCCCGTACAGTGCCTCTTCCTACGAGCAGTACTTC	CSASLPPYSASSYEQYF
once	TRBV19	-	TRBJ1-3	TGTGCCAGTAAACTAGGGGGGAATGGAAACACCATATATTTT	CASKLGGNGNTIYF
-	TRBV30	TRBD2	TRBJ2-1	TGTGCCTGGAGTGTACTAGCGGGGGCAGGCGATGAGCAGTTCTTC	CAWSVLAGAGDEQFF
-	TRBV7-3	-	TRBJ2-7	TGTGCCAGCAGCCCGACTAGTCTGTTTTCCCACGAGCAGTACTTC	CASSPTSLFSHEQYF
-	TRBV29-1	-	TRBJ2-7	TGCAGCGTTGAGGGGGAGACCTACGAGCAGTACTTC	CSVEGETYEQYF
many	TRBV29-1	-	TRBJ1-4	TGCAGCGTTGGTGGAGGTGGAGGTGAAGGAACTAATGAAAAACTGTTTTTT	CSVGGGGGEGTNEKLFF
few	TRBV4-1	-	TRBJ2-2	TGCGCCAGCAGCCGAGGGCGGAGGGGTACCGGGGAGCTGTTTTTT	CASSRGRRGTGELFF
-	TRBV2	TRBD2	TRBJ2-3	TGTGCCAGCACCACGGCCGGGGGGGCTGAAGATACGCAGTATTTT	CASTTAGGAEDTQYF
-	TRBV2	TRBD1	TRBJ1-4	TGTGCCAGCAGCGCTAGGACAGGGAAGAGTGAAAAACTGTTTTTT	CASSARTGKSEKLFF
-	TRBV29-1	-	TRBJ1-1	TGCAGCGTTTGGGGGGAAACTTGGGTTAGGAACACTGAAGCTTTCTTT	CSVWGETWVRNTEAFF
-	TRBV2	-	TRBJ2-5	TGTGCCAGCAGTGAAACGACCCGGTGGGGGACCCAGTACTTC	CASSETTRWGTQYF
-	TRBV29-1	-	TRBJ1-1	TGCAGCGTTGCCCGGGTACCCGTGAACACTGAAGCTTTCTTT	CSVARVPVNTEAFF
-	TRBV30	-	TRBJ1-4	TGTGCCTGGAGTGTAGTCAGGGCTGAAAAACTGTTTTTT	CAWSVVRAEKLFF
-	TRBV5-1	TRBD1	TRBJ2-3	TGCGCCAGCAGCTTGGCGGGACAGGGTGCCACAGATACGCAGTATTTT	CASSLAGQGATDTQYF
-	TRBV7-2	-	TRBJ2-7	TGTGCCAGCAGCTTAGGCCGGGGGTGGTGGGAGTACTTC	CASSLGRGWWEYF
-	TRBV6-1	-	TRBJ1-6	TGTGCCAGCAGTGAACGAGGAAGGAATTCACCCCTCCACTTT	CASSERGRNSPLHF
-	TRBV4-1	-	TRBJ2-7	TGCGCCAGCAGCCAAGAACCAGCCTACGAGCAGTACTTC	CASSQEPAYEQYF
-	TRBV18	-	TRBJ1-6	TGTGCCAGCTCAGGGGGACCCAATTCACCCCTCCACTTT	CASSGGPNSPLHF
-	TRBV4-1	-	TRBJ1-3	TGCGCCAGCAGAATGGAAAACACCATATATTTT	CASRMENTIYF
-	TRBV4-1	-	TRBJ2-3	TGCGCCAGCAGCCAGGGGGAGACTGTTGCTAGCACAGATACGCAGTATTTT	CASSQGETVASTDTQYF
-	TRBV5-1	-	TRBJ1-6	TGCGCCAGCAGCTTGGGAAGGGATAACTTAAATTCACCCCTCCACTTT	CASSLGRDNLNSPLHF
many	TRBV11-2	-	TRBJ2-5	TGTGCCAGCAGCTCAGGGGGAGGAGAGACCCAGTACTTC	CASSSGGGETQYF
once	TRBV28	TRBD1	TRBJ1-2	TGTGCCAGCAGCGAGGAGTTTTGGACAGGGATTGGCTACACCTTC	CASSEEFWTGIGYTF
few	TRBV7-9	-	TRBJ2-7	TGTGCCAGCAGCTTAGAATACGAGCAGTACTTC	CASSLEYEQYF
once	TRBV28	TRBD2	TRBJ2-5	TGTGCCTCCCATAGCGGGGGGGCCCCGGAGACCCAGTACTTC	CASHSGGAPETQYF
-	TRBV28	-	TRBJ2-1	TGTGCCAGTTCCTCATTGGGGGGCGTCTACAATGAGCAGTTCTTC	CASSSLGGVYNEQFF